This record concerns one T cell receptor (beta chain) sequence. Germline lookup yields CDR1 SGHDN and CDR2 FVKESK. CDR3 length: 14 amino acids. Between the trimmed V and J ends, which lost 6 bases and 1 base, there was a span of 12 bases. These data belong to a study of blood T cell repertoires in COVID-19. Across the study: Acute-phase and convalescent COVID-19 samples originated in the United States, Italy and Spain. PBMCs, B-cell-depleted T cells, or T cells provided the cDNA or gDNA that made up the material.

Sequencing was performed with immunoSEQ multiplex PCR; in TCRdb, only in-frame clones are kept and a portion is missing. The table lists around 200,000 clones, approximately 86% of them singletons. This sequence joins TRBV14 and TRBJ2-5; D unclear. What was sequenced was peripheral blood. This TCR was sampled from an elderly woman with acute or convalescent COVID-19. The CDR3 nucleotides read TGTGCCAGCAGTTCGAACCCGGGCCAAGAGACCCAGTACTTC. Protein product: CASSSNPGQETQYF.